This record covers a single TCR beta chain. Individuals aged about 18 to 89 years were recruited from 20 to 25 US areas. Germline V gene lookup returns CDR1 LGHNA and CDR2 YSLEER. V gave up 0 bases and J gave up 8 bases; unmatched junction bases: 12. This CDR3 has 17 residues. This entry is derived from a study of blood T cell repertoires in COVID-19. Original handling: Using reference gene primer amplification, nucleated cell counts were estimated. Assay used: immunoSEQ multiplex PCR; TCRdb lists only in-frame clones, some missing. V and J calls and clone size are given by that table; D and trimming were obtained from the DNA. The table shows about 180,000 clones, with about 90% occurring only once.

The origin of this receptor is a young woman who had recovered from COVID-19. This chain connects TRBV4-3 to TRBJ2-1; TRBD1 aligns across 8 bases. Sequenced: PBMCs or T cells enriched from blood (not recorded which). The CDR3 loop reads CASSQEAGGAGFDEQFF. In nucleotides, the CDR3 is TGCGCCAGCAGCCAAGAAGCAGGGGGCGCGGGATTCGATGAGCAGTTCTTC.